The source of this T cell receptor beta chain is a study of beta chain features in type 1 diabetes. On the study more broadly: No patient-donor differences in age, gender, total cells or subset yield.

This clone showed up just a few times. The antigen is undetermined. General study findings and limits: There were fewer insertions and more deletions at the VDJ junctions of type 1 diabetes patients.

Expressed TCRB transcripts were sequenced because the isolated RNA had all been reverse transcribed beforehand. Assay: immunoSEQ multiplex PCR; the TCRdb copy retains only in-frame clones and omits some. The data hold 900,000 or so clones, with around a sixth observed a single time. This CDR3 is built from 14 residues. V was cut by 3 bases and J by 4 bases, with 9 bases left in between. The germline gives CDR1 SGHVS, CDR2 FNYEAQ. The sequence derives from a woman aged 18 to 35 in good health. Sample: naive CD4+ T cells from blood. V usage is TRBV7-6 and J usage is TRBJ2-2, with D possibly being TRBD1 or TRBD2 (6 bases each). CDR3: CASSLGGSTGELFF. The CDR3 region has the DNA TGTGCCAGCAGCTTGGGGGGCTCCACCGGGGAGCTGTTTTTT.